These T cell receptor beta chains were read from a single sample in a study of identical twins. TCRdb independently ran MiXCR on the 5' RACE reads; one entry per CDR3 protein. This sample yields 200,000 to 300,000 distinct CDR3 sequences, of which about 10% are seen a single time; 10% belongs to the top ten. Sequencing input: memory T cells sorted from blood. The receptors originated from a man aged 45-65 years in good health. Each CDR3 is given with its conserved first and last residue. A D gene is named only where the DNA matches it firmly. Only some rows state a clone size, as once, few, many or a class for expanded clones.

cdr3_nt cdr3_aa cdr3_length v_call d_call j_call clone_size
TGCGCCAGCAGCTTGGGTAGCTCCTACAATGAGCAGTTCTTC CASSLGSSYNEQFF 14 TRBV5-1 NA TRBJ2-1 many
TGTGCCAGCAGTTACAAGGCATACAATGAGCAGTTCTTC CASSYKAYNEQFF 13 TRBV6-2/TRBV6-3 NA TRBJ2-1 NA
TGTGCCAGCGGGGTAGCGGGAGAGGCGGACGAGCAGTACTTC CASGVAGEADEQYF 14 TRBV25-1 TRBD2 TRBJ2-7 many
TGCAGCGTTGTATCCGGGAAGAGCACAGATACGCAGTATTTT CSVVSGKSTDTQYF 14 TRBV29-1 NA TRBJ2-3 few
TGCGCCAGCAGCTTGGAGCGGGGGGGCGCCAAAAACATTCAGTACTTC CASSLERGGAKNIQYF 16 TRBV5-1 TRBD2 TRBJ2-4 NA
TGCGCCAGCAGCTTGGCCCTAGCGGGGGACTCCTACGAGCAGTACTTC CASSLALAGDSYEQYF 16 TRBV5-1 TRBD2 TRBJ2-7 many
TGCAGTGCTAGCCGGACTAGCGGCCCCTACAATGAGCAGTTCTTC CSASRTSGPYNEQFF 15 TRBV20-1 TRBD2 TRBJ2-1 NA
TGTGCCAGCAGCGGACTACCCAATGAGCAGTTCTTC CASSGLPNEQFF 12 TRBV7-6 NA TRBJ2-1 few
TGTGCCAGCAGCGAGGGGGGATATGGCTACACCTTC CASSEGGYGYTF 12 TRBV9 NA TRBJ1-2 many
TGTGCCAGCTCACCAAATCCAGGGAACACTGAAGCTTTCTTT CASSPNPGNTEAFF 14 TRBV18 NA TRBJ1-1 NA
TGTGCCAGCAGTGAATCAAGCAGGGCCGGGACCCAGTACTTC CASSESSRAGTQYF 14 TRBV25-1 NA TRBJ2-5 NA
TGTGCCAGCAGCGACGGGGAAAAACTGTTTTTT CASSDGEKLFF 11 TRBV6-2/TRBV6-3 NA TRBJ1-4 NA
TGTGCCAGCAGTTTGTTGTTTGGGGTCCGGGAGACCCAGTACTTC CASSLLFGVRETQYF 15 TRBV12-3/TRBV12-4 NA TRBJ2-5 NA
TGTGCCACCAGCAGAGGTAAAAACCCCCAGGTATTC CATSRGKNPQVF 12 TRBV15 NA TRBJ2-1 few
TGTGCCAGCAGCTCAGAAAGGGCTGGAGGTCATAGCAATCAGCCCCAGCATTTT CASSSERAGGHSNQPQHF 18 TRBV7-3 NA TRBJ1-5 few
TGTGCCAGCAGTTACTCGCCGGCGGGGGGTTACAATGAGCAGTTCTTC CASSYSPAGGYNEQFF 16 TRBV6-2/TRBV6-3 TRBD2 TRBJ2-1 many
TGTGCCAGCACCCCTCTAGCGGGGCCCTACGAGCAGTACTTC CASTPLAGPYEQYF 14 TRBV7-6 TRBD2 TRBJ2-7 NA
TGCAGTGCTAGAGATTTGAGGGTTGACGTCTACGAGCAGTACTTC CSARDLRVDVYEQYF 15 TRBV20-1 NA TRBJ2-7 NA
TGCAGTGCTCCCAGACGGGACAGGGGCTACGAGCAGTACTTC CSAPRRDRGYEQYF 14 TRBV20-1 TRBD1 TRBJ2-7 many
TGTGCCAGCAGCCCGGGACTGTACTCTGGAAACACCATATATTTT CASSPGLYSGNTIYF 15 TRBV14 NA TRBJ1-3 NA
TGTGCCAGCAGAACAGGGGGGCCGAGCTCTGGAAACACCATATATTTT CASRTGGPSSGNTIYF 16 TRBV6-2/TRBV6-3 TRBD1 TRBJ1-3 NA
TGCAGCGTTGAAGGCAGCCTAGCCTACAATGAGCAGTTCTTC CSVEGSLAYNEQFF 14 TRBV29-1 NA TRBJ2-1 many
TGTGCCACCAGTGACTCCGACGACAGGGGGCTGACAGATACGCAGTATTTT CATSDSDDRGLTDTQYF 17 TRBV24-1 TRBD1 TRBJ2-3 many
TGCAGTGGATTCGGTAGTAATGAGCAGTTCTTC CSGFGSNEQFF 11 TRBV20-1 NA TRBJ2-1 few
TGTGCCAGCAGCGTAGATGACGTCCGTAATGAAGCTTTCTTT CASSVDDVRNEAFF 14 TRBV9 NA TRBJ1-1 NA
TGTGCCATCAGTGAAACCGAAGACTATGGCTACACCTTC CAISETEDYGYTF 13 TRBV10-3 NA TRBJ1-2 few
TGTGCCAGCAGTTTTGTAGGTCAAGAGACCCAGTACTTC CASSFVGQETQYF 13 TRBV12-3/TRBV12-4 NA TRBJ2-5 NA
TGCAGTGCCATCGAACCGAATACGGGAGGGAGGAATGAGCAGTTCTTC CSAIEPNTGGRNEQFF 16 TRBV20-1 TRBD2 TRBJ2-1 many
TGCAGTGCTAGCCTCCCTGGGGCCATTTTGAACACTGAAGCTTTCTTT CSASLPGAILNTEAFF 16 TRBV20-1 NA TRBJ1-1 NA
TGTGCCAGCAGCTTAGATGACAGTTATGGCTACACCTTC CASSLDDSYGYTF 13 TRBV11-2 NA TRBJ1-2 NA
TGCAGCCCCCCTAGTGGTTGGCTGGGGGGCTACACCTTC CSPPSGWLGGYTF 13 TRBV20-1 NA TRBJ1-2 NA
TGCGCCAGCAGCTTGGGGCCAGGGGAATACGAGCAGTACTTC CASSLGPGEYEQYF 14 TRBV5-1 NA TRBJ2-7 many
TGTGCCAGCAGCTTAGACCGGGCGGGGGTGACCGGGGAGCTGTTTTTT CASSLDRAGVTGELFF 16 TRBV11-2 TRBD2 TRBJ2-2 many
TGCGCCAGCAGCCCGCCGGGACAGAACTACGAGCAGTACTTC CASSPPGQNYEQYF 14 TRBV5-1 TRBD1 TRBJ2-7 many
TGCAGTGCTAGTCGACTGGACCGTAGCACAGATACGCAGTATTTT CSASRLDRSTDTQYF 15 TRBV20-1 NA TRBJ2-3 NA
TGTGCCAGCAGTTACTCTGACGGGAGCTCTGGAAACACCATATATTTT CASSYSDGSSGNTIYF 16 TRBV6-5 NA TRBJ1-3 NA
TGTGCCAGCAGTTCGGGCGGGGGATTCATCCTCCATGAGCAGTTCTTC CASSSGGGFILHEQFF 16 TRBV12-3/TRBV12-4 TRBD2 TRBJ2-1 NA
TGTGCCAGCAGCTTATTCCGGGGGTTGGCGTACGAGCAGTACTTC CASSLFRGLAYEQYF 15 TRBV13 NA TRBJ2-7 few
TGTGCCAGCAGTTACTCAGGATTACTACAACAGCAGTTCTTC CASSYSGLLQQQFF 14 TRBV6-2/TRBV6-3 NA TRBJ2-1 NA
TGCAGCGTTGAAGACCTAAGGGGGGGAAGGCAGTTCTTC CSVEDLRGGRQFF 13 TRBV29-1 NA TRBJ2-1 few
TGCAGTGCCAAAGGAGGTACTAACTATGGCTACACCTTC CSAKGGTNYGYTF 13 TRBV20-1 NA TRBJ1-2 many
TGTGCCAGCAGCCAAGAACCTGGGGGGCGGGGTCAAAGTGGCTACACCTTC CASSQEPGGRGQSGYTF 17 TRBV4-2 NA TRBJ1-2 many
TGTGCCAGCTCACCGGCGGGAGCCCACGAGCAGTACTTC CASSPAGAHEQYF 13 TRBV18 TRBD2 TRBJ2-7 many
TGTGCCAGCTCACCAGACGGGGGAAGTTACAATGAGCAGTTCTTC CASSPDGGSYNEQFF 15 TRBV18 NA TRBJ2-1 few
TGTGCCAGCAGCACAGCTGGCGGGAGGGCCTACAATGAGCAGTTCTTC CASSTAGGRAYNEQFF 16 TRBV3-1 TRBD2 TRBJ2-1 many
TGTGCCAGCAGCCTGCTGGGAGGGGGGACCACCGGGGAGCTGTTTTTT CASSLLGGGTTGELFF 16 TRBV5-6 NA TRBJ2-2 NA
TGCAGTGCTAGAGGAGATAGCCCGAACACCGGGGAGCTGTTTTTT CSARGDSPNTGELFF 15 TRBV20-1 NA TRBJ2-2 many
TGCAGCGTTGAACTAGGTACACCGAACACTGAAGCTTTCTTT CSVELGTPNTEAFF 14 TRBV29-1 NA TRBJ1-1 NA
TGTGCCATCAGTTCCGGGACACCCTCTTCCGGGGAGCTGTTTTTT CAISSGTPSSGELFF 15 TRBV10-3 NA TRBJ2-2 many
TGTGCCAGTAGTATGTCCGGGACAGGGTCCTACGAGCAGTACTTC CASSMSGTGSYEQYF 15 TRBV19 TRBD1 TRBJ2-7 NA
TGCGCCAGCAGCGCGCTAGCGGGGGCGAACAATGAGCAGTTCTTC CASSALAGANNEQFF 15 TRBV4-1 TRBD2 TRBJ2-1 NA
TGTGCCAGCAGTTGGACTAGCGGGAGGGAAGGTACGCAGTATTTT CASSWTSGREGTQYF 15 TRBV2 TRBD2 TRBJ2-3 NA
TGTGCCAGCAGTAACCGGGACTGGAGCTCCTACAATGAGCAGTTCTTC CASSNRDWSSYNEQFF 16 TRBV9 NA TRBJ2-1 NA
TGTGCCAGCAGCCTCATCCGCGGGACTAGCGGGAAAATCGGGGAGCTGTTTTTT CASSLIRGTSGKIGELFF 18 TRBV6-2/TRBV6-3 TRBD2 TRBJ2-2 NA
TGCAGTGCTCCGGGAGCGGGAGGCGCAGCCCAATACTTC CSAPGAGGAAQYF 13 TRBV20-1 TRBD2 TRBJ2-5 NA
TGCGCCAGCAGCCAGGGACATATGAGGGGCTATGGCTACACCTTC CASSQGHMRGYGYTF 15 TRBV5-1 NA TRBJ1-2 few
TGTGCCAGCAGCGTAGAGCCGACAGTTAATCTGGGTTCACCCCTCCACTTT CASSVEPTVNLGSPLHF 17 TRBV9 NA TRBJ1-6 many
TGCGCCAGCAGCCAAGCGGCAGGGGAATACTATGGCTACACCTTC CASSQAAGEYYGYTF 15 TRBV4-1 NA TRBJ1-2 many
TGTGCCAGCAGCCCCGGTCGGTCCAGGAACGACGAGCAGTACTTC CASSPGRSRNDEQYF 15 TRBV3-1 NA TRBJ2-7 NA
TGTGCCAGCAGCGTAGGCCCAAGTGCGGATTCACCCCTCCACTTT CASSVGPSADSPLHF 15 TRBV9 NA TRBJ1-6 NA